The rows below give T cell receptor beta chains drawn from one sample of a study of shared clonotypes between healthy human individuals. TCRdb keeps only in-frame clones here, not all; method: immunoSEQ multiplex PCR. Seen here are about 2 million clones, approximately 95% observed once, and the top ten hold more than 0.95%. Sequenced material: naive CD8+ T cells sorted from blood. The receptors were gathered from a man aged 18 to 30 in good health. CDR3s include the opening cysteine and the closing phenylalanine or tryptophan. The order of the fields is clone size, V gene, D gene, J gene, CDR3 DNA, CDR3 protein. D genes are given only for firm matches. Expanded clones are given a class, and other clones once, few, many or no size at all.

NA,TRBV2,NA,TRBJ2-5,TGTGCCAGCAGTGAAGATGAGACCCAGTACTTC,CASSEDETQYF
NA,TRBV25-1,NA,TRBJ1-2,TGTGCCAGCAGTAGTGGGGGGCATATTACTAACTATGGCTACACCTTC,CASSSGGHITNYGYTF
NA,TRBV6-5,NA,TRBJ2-3,TGTGCCAGCACCATGGGCTTTGGGGATACGCAGTATTTT,CASTMGFGDTQYF
NA,TRBV6-1,NA,TRBJ2-3,TGTGCCAGCAGTGAAAGGAGGGGTTCAGATACGCAGTATTTT,CASSERRGSDTQYF
NA,TRBV27,NA,TRBJ2-6,TGTGCCAGCTCCAAATTACAGGAGTCTGGGGCCAACGTCCTGACTTTC,CASSKLQESGANVLTF
NA,TRBV6-5,NA,TRBJ1-5,TGTGCCAGCAGTTACTCGGAGAATAGCAATCAGCCCCAGCATTTT,CASSYSENSNQPQHF
NA,TRBV5-4,TRBD1,TRBJ2-3,TGTGCCAGCAGCCCCCAGGGGGCGGATACGCAGTATTTT,CASSPQGADTQYF
NA,TRBV4-3,TRBD1,TRBJ1-2,TGCGCCAGCAGCCTGGGACAGGGCCAATATGGCTACACCTTC,CASSLGQGQYGYTF
NA,TRBV28,NA,TRBJ1-1,TGTGCCAGCAGTCTTCACACGACCCGCGACACTGAAGCTTTCTTT,CASSLHTTRDTEAFF
NA,TRBV6-1,TRBD2,TRBJ2-3,TGTGCCAGCAGTGAAGCGATAGGACGGGAGGGGGGAGATACGCAGTATTTT,CASSEAIGREGGDTQYF
NA,TRBV19,NA,TRBJ2-7,TGTGCCAGTAGTATGGAGACGGTGCCCTCCTACGAGCAGTACTTC,CASSMETVPSYEQYF
NA,TRBV6-6,NA,TRBJ2-3,TGTGCCAGCAGTTACAAGCCCGCGACAGATACGCAGTATTTT,CASSYKPATDTQYF
once,TRBV9,TRBD2,TRBJ2-7,TGTGCCAGCAGCGCTCTTGCGGGAGCCAACGAGCAGTACTTC,CASSALAGANEQYF
NA,TRBV9,NA,TRBJ1-2,TGTGCCAGCAGCGGCCTTCTTCAGTGGGGCTATGGCTACACCTTC,CASSGLLQWGYGYTF
NA,TRBV5-6,TRBD1,TRBJ2-7,TGTGCCAGCAGCTTGGTTGGGACAGGGTTCTACGAGCAGTACTTC,CASSLVGTGFYEQYF
NA,TRBV9,TRBD2,TRBJ2-5,TGTGCCAGCAGCGAGACTGGACTAGCATCCCAAGAGACCCAGTACTTC,CASSETGLASQETQYF
NA,TRBV18,TRBD1,TRBJ2-7,TGTGCCAGCTCACCCAGGGACAGGGGGCCTGTCGAGCAGTACTTC,CASSPRDRGPVEQYF
NA,TRBV2,TRBD1,TRBJ2-7,TGTGCCAGCAGGCAGGGGGTAGAGTACGAGCAGTACTTC,CASRQGVEYEQYF
once,TRBV27,TRBD2,TRBJ2-7,TGTGCCAGCAGTTTATCGAGGGGGACTAGCGAGTACGCGCAGTACTTC,CASSLSRGTSEYAQYF
NA,TRBV6-5,TRBD1,TRBJ2-3,TGTGCCAGCAGTTCCCAGGGGGGACAGGGCACAGATACGCAGTATTTT,CASSSQGGQGTDTQYF